The rows below give T cell receptor beta chains drawn from one sample of a study of blood T cell repertoires in COVID-19. The table came from immunoSEQ multiplex PCR; TCRdb's copy has only in-frame clones and leaves some out. The sample lists more than 30,000 clones; about 88% were seen once. The material sequenced was peripheral blood. These receptor sequences come from a man between 60 and 70 years old with active COVID-19. CDR3s include the opening cysteine and the closing phenylalanine or tryptophan. Each record gives: V gene, J gene, CDR3 protein.

V gene: TRBV4-2; J gene: TRBJ2-1; CDR3 protein: CASSSGLAVYNEQFF
V gene: TRBV28; J gene: TRBJ2-3; CDR3 protein: CASYLTGRGDTQYF
V gene: TRBV5-1; J gene: TRBJ2-2; CDR3 protein: CASSPTATGNTGELFF
V gene: TRBV18; J gene: TRBJ2-7; CDR3 protein: CASSPGTGRYEQYF
V gene: TRBV3-1/TRBV3-2; J gene: TRBJ2-7; CDR3 protein: CASRDSGEQYF
V gene: TRBV10-1; J gene: TRBJ2-2; CDR3 protein: CASSDPGLAGAGTGELFF
V gene: TRBV2; J gene: TRBJ1-5; CDR3 protein: CASSRERQENQPQHF
V gene: TRBV7-9; J gene: TRBJ2-1; CDR3 protein: CASSPYSGRDVYEQFF
V gene: TRBV7-9; J gene: TRBJ2-7; CDR3 protein: CASSLEETGSSYEQYF
V gene: TRBV30; J gene: TRBJ2-7; CDR3 protein: CAWSKTSGGVYEQYF
V gene: TRBV29-1; J gene: TRBJ2-2; CDR3 protein: CSVRDSRNTGELFF